Presented here are 3 T cell receptor beta chains from one specimen sequenced in a study of Ad26.COV2.S vaccination and SARS-CoV-2 variants. Treatment defined: some 19 received Ad26.COV2.S at low or high dose, single or two shots; roughly 5 received placebo; per-sample allocation not given. After the first vaccine or placebo injection, samples were drawn on day 63. The repertoire was sequenced with immunoSEQ multiplex PCR; TCRdb's copy has only in-frame clones and lacks some. The table lists a few hundred thousand clones, over 75% of them singletons, with about 3.5% in the top ten. Sequenced material: peripheral blood, taken in a trial of Ad26.COV2.S vaccine versus placebo. The receptors derive from a person between 18 and 65 years old who received the Ad26.COV2.S COVID-19 vaccine or a placebo.

The chain couples TRBV6-5 to TRBJ2-1; D tentatively reads TRBD1 or TRBD2 (7 bases each). The CDR3 loop spans 14 amino acids. Trimming shortened V by 2 bases and J by 9 bases, and 14 bases separated the two germline ends. Germline CDR1 MNHEY, CDR2 SVGAGI. The DNA of the CDR3 is TGTGCCAGCAGTTACGGGGGAGGGGGCACTGAGCAGTTCTTC. Its translation: CASSYGGGGTEQFF.

The chain is built from TRBV7-2 and TRBJ2-2; 7 bases are shared with TRBD1. J gave up 4 bases and V 3 bases, and 2 bases lay outside the gene matches. The CDR3 covers 14 residues. Per germline, CDR1 SGHTA and CDR2 FQGNSA. The CDR3: CASSFDRVTGELFF. The CDR3 nucleotides read TGTGCCAGCAGCTTTGACAGGGTCACCGGGGAGCTGTTTTTT.

The chain carries TRBV27 and TRBJ2-5, with 7 bases aligning to TRBD2. The V gene end was trimmed by 3 bases and the J gene end by 3 bases; junction bases not matched to a gene: 4. The CDR3 sequence is 14 residues long. Germline-derived CDR1 and CDR2 are MNHEY and SMNVEV (reference sequence). The CDR3, as DNA: TGTGCCAGCAGTTTTATAGCGGGTGAAGAGACCCAGTACTTC. This sequence encodes CASSFIAGEETQYF.